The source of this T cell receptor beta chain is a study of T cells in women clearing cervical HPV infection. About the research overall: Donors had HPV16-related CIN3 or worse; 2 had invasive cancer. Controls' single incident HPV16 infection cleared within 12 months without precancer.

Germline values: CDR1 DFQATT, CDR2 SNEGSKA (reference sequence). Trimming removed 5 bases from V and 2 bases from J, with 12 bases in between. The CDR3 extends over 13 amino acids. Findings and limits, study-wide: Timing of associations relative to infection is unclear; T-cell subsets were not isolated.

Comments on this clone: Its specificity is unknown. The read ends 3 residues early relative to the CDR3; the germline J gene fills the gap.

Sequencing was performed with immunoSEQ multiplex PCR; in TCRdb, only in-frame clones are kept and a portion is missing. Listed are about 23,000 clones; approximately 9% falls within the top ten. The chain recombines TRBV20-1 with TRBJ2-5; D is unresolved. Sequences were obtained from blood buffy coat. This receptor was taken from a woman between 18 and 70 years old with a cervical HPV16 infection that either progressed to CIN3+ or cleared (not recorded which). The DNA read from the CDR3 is TGCAGTGCTGGCGGTTACTTTCAAGAGACC. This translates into CSAGGYFQET. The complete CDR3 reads CSAGGYFQETQYF.